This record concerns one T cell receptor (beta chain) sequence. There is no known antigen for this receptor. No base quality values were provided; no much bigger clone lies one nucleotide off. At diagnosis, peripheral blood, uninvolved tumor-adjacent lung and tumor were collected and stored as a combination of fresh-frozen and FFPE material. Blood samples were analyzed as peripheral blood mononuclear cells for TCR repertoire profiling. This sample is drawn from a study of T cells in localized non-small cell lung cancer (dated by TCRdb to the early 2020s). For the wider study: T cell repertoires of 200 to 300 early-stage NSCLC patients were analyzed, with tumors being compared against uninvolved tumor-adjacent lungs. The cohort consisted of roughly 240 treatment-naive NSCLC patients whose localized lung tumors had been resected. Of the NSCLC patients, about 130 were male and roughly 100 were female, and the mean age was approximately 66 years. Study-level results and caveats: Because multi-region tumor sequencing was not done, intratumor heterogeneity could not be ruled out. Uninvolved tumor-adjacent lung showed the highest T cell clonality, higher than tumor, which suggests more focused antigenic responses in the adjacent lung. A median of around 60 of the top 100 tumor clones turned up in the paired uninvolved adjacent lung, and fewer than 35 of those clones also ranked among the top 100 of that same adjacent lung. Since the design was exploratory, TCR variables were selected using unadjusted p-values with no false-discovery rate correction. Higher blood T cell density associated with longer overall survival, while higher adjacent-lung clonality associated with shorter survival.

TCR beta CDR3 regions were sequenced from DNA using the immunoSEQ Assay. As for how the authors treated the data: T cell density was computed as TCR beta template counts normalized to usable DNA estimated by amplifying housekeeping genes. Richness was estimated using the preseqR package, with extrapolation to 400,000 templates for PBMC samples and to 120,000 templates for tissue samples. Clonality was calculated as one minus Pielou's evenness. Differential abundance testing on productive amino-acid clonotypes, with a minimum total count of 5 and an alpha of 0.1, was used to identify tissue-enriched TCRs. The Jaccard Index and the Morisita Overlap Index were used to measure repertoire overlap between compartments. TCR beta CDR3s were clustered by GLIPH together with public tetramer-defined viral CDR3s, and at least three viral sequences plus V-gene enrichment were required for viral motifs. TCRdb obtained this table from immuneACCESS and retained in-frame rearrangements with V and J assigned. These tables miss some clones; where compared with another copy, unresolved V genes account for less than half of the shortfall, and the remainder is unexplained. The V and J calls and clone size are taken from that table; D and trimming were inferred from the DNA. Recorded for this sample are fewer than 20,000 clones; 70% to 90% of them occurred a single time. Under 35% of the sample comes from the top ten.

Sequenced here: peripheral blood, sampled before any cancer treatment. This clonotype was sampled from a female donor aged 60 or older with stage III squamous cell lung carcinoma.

The CDR3 loop reads CASSDRETSPLHF. The DNA is TGTGCCAGCAGTGACAGGGAAACTTCACCCCTCCACTTT. This chain joins TRBV21-1 to TRBJ1-6; the tabulated D call, TRBD1, remains unverified against the DNA. TRBV21-1 is noted as a pseudogene. The CDR3 measures 13 amino acids from cysteine to phenylalanine. The only DNA kept is the CDR3, 39 bases in frame from the first base.